These 4 T cell receptor beta chains were sequenced from one sample in a study of PD-1 blockade in classical Hodgkin lymphoma. Indicated time point: cycle 4 day 1 (C4D1), after around six weeks of nivolumab. All the patients suffered relapse after autologous stem cell transplantation, and brentuximab vedotin exposure differed. The method was immunoSEQ multiplex PCR; TCRdb's version includes in-frame clones alone and lacks a portion of them. The sample consists of tens of thousands of clones, roughly nine tenths of them appearing once. The sequenced sample was peripheral blood mononuclear cells (PBMCs), obtained before the fourth cycle of nivolumab. Receptor source: a human donor with classical Hodgkin lymphoma.

In this sample, this clone turned up once. The chain joins TRBV27 to TRBJ1-4, with D maybe TRBD1 (5 bases). Trimming removed 5 bases from V and 10 bases from J, with 14 bases in between. CDR1 and CDR2 (germline): MNHEY, SMNVEV (reference sequence). This CDR3 has 13 residues. This chain's CDR3 is CASSPPGAGKLFF. In nucleotides, the CDR3 is TGTGCCAGCAGTCCTCCCGGGGCAGGAAAACTGTTTTTT.

The CDR3 bases are TGTGCCAGCAGTGCGCTCTCGGACAGGGGTCAAGAGACCCAGTACTTC. Translation: CASSALSDRGQETQYF. V is TRBV6-1 and J is TRBJ2-5; the match to TRBD1 covers 9 bases. The CDR3 has 16 residues. The trim removed 4 bases at V and 2 bases at J, leaving 8 bases unmatched. Germline lookup yields CDR1 MNHNS and CDR2 SASEGT.

The chain links TRBV11-1 to TRBJ1-1; 9 nucleotides align to TRBD1. The germline V gene encodes CDR1 SGHAT and CDR2 FQDESV (reference sequence). J lost 2 bases, V lost 5 bases, and 3 bases had no gene match. The CDR3 runs to 14 residues. The CDR3 DNA follows: TGTGCCAGCAGCCCGGGACAGGGCAACACTGAAGCTTTCTTT. As protein: CASSPGQGNTEAFF.

The rearrangement uses TRBV9 and TRBJ1-6, with a tentative D call TRBD1 (5 bases). V shed 3 bases and J shed 10 bases, with 14 bases lying between them. The CDR3 loop spans 14 amino acids. CDR1 and CDR2 from the germline V gene are SGDLS and YYNGEE. In DNA form, the CDR3 reads TGTGCCAGCAGCGAGGGGTGGAGAGGGTCACCCCTCCACTTT. Translating it yields CASSEGWRGSPLHF.